This T cell receptor (beta chain) was documented in a study of blood T cell repertoires in COVID-19. There are 14 residues in the CDR3. V shed 2 bases, J shed 7 bases, and the junction held 4 bases outside the gene matches. Germline CDR1 is SGHTA and CDR2 is FQGNSA. Original processing notes: How many nucleated cells were present was estimated from reference gene primer amplification. Clones were read by immunoSEQ multiplex PCR, and TCRdb kept only the in-frame ones, dropping some. V, J and clone size derive from that table, while D and trimming were established from the DNA sequence. Of around 190,000 clones listed, approximately 85% are singletons.

The chain links TRBV7-2 to TRBJ1-5; 8 nucleotides line up with TRBD1. The sequencing input was peripheral blood. The receptor comes from a woman aged 60 to 75 with acute or convalescent COVID-19. The CDR3 bases are TGTGCCAGCAGCTTAATCAGGGGGCTGCAGCCCCAGCATTTT. Amino acids: CASSLIRGLQPQHF.